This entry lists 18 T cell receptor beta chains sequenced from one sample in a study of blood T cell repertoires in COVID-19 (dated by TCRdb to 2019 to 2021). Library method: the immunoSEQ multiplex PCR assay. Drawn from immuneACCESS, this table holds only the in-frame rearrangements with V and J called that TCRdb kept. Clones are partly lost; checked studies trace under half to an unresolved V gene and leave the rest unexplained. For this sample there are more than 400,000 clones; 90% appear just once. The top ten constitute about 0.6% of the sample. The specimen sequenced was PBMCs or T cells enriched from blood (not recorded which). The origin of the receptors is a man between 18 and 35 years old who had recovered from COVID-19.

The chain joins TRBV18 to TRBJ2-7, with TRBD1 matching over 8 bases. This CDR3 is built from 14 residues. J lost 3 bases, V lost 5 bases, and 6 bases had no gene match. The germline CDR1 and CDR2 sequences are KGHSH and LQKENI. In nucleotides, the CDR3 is TGTGCCAGCTCATTCGGACAGGGAGGCTACGAGCAGTACTTC. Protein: CASSFGQGGYEQYF.

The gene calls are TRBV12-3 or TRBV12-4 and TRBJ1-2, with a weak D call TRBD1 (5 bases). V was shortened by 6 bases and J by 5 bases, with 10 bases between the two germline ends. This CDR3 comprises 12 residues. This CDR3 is CASRTRVYGYTF. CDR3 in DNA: TGTGCCAGCAGAACCAGGGTGTATGGCTACACCTTC.

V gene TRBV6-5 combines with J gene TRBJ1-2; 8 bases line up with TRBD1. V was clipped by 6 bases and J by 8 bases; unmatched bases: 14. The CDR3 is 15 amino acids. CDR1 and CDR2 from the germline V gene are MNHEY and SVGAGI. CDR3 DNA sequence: TGTGCCAGCAGCTCTCCCTTTGGACAGGGCGACGGCTACACCTTC. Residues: CASSSPFGQGDGYTF.

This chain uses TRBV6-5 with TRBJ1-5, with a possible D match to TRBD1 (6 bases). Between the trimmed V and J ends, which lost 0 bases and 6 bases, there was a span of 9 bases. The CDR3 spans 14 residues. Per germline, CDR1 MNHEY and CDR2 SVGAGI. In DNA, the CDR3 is TGTGCCAGCAGTTACTCGGGGGGGGCTCAGCCCCAGCATTTT. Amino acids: CASSYSGGAQPQHF.

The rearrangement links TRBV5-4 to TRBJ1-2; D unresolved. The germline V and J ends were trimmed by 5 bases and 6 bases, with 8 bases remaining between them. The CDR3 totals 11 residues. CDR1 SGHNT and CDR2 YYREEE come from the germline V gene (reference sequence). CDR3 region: CASSRVNGYTF. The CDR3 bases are TGTGCCAGCAGTCGGGTTAATGGCTACACCTTC.

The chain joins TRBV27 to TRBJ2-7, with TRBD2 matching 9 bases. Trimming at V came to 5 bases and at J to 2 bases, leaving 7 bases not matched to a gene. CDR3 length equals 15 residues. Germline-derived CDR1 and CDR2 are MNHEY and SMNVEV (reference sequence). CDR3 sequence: CASSTKAGGAYEQYF. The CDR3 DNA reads TGTGCCAGCAGTACTAAAGCGGGAGGAGCCTACGAGCAGTACTTC.

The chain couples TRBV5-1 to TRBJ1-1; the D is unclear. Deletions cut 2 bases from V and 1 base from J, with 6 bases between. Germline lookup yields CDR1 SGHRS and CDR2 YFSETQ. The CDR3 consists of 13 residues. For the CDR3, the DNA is TGCGCCAGCAGCTTCGGGAGGAACACTGAAGCTTTCTTT. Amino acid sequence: CASSFGRNTEAFF. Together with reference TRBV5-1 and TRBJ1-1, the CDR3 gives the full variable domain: KAGVTQTPRYLIKTRGQQVTLSCSPISGHRSVSWYQQTPGQGLQFLFEYFSETQRNKGNFPGRFSGRQFSNSRSEMNVSTLELGDSALYLCASSFGRNTEAFFGQGTRLTVV.

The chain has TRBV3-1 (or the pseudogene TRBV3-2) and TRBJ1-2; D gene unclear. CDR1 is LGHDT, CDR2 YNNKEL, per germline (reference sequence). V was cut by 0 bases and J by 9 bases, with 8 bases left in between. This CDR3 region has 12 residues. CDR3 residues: CASSQEGGRYTF. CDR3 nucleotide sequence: TGTGCCAGCAGCCAAGAAGGAGGGCGCTACACCTTC.

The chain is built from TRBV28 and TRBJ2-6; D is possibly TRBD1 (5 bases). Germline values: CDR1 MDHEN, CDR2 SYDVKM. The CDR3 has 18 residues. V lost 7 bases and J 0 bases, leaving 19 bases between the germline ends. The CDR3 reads CASISTTVDYSGANVLTF. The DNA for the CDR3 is TGTGCCAGCATCTCTACGACAGTTGATTACTCTGGGGCCAACGTCCTGACTTTC.

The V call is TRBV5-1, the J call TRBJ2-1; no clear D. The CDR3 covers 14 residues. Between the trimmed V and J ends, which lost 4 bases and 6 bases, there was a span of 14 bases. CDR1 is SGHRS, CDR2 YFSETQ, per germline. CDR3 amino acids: CASSHELSANEQFF. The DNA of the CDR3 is TGCGCCAGCAGCCATGAGCTATCTGCCAATGAGCAGTTCTTC. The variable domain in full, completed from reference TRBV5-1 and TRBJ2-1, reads KAGVTQTPRYLIKTRGQQVTLSCSPISGHRSVSWYQQTPGQGLQFLFEYFSETQRNKGNFPGRFSGRQFSNSRSEMNVSTLELGDSALYLCASSHELSANEQFFGPGTRLTVL.

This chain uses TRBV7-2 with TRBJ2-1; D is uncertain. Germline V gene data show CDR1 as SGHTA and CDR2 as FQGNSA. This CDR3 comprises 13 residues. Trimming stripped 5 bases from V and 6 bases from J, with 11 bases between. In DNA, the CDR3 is TGTGCCAGCAGCCAAGAGGTCGGCAATGAGCAGTTCTTC. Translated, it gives CASSQEVGNEQFF. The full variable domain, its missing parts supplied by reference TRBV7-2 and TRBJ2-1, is GAGVSQSPSNKVTEKGKDVELRCDPISGHTALYWYRQSLGQGLEFLIYFQGNSAPDKSGLPSDRFSAERTGGSVSTLTIQRTQQEDSAVYLCASSQEVGNEQFFGPGTRLTVL.

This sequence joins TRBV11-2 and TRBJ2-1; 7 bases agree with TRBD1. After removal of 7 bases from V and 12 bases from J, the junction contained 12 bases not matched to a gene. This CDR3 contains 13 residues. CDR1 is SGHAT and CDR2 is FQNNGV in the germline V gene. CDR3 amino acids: CASKGQYPMRQFF. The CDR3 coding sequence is TGTGCCAGCAAGGGACAGTACCCTATGAGGCAGTTCTTC.

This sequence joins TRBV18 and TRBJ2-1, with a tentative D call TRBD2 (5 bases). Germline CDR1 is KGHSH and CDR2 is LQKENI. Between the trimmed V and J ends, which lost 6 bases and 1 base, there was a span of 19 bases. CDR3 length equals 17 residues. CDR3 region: CASSRANAPGSYNEQFF. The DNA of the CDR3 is TGTGCCAGCTCGCGCGCAAACGCCCCGGGATCCTACAATGAGCAGTTCTTC.

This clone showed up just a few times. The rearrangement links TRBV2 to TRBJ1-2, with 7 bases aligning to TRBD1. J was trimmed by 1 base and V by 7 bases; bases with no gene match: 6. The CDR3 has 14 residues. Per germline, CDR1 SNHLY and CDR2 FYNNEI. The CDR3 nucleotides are TGTGCCAGCATTCCGGGACAGAATAACTATGGCTACACCTTC. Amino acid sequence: CASIPGQNNYGYTF.

The CDR3 region is CASSIGPDTPYEQYF. CDR3 sequence (DNA): TGTGCCAGTAGTATAGGACCCGACACCCCCTACGAGCAGTACTTC. The V call is TRBV19, the J call TRBJ2-7; no definite D call. Between the trimmed V and J ends, which lost 1 base and 2 bases, there was a span of 12 bases. CDR1 is LNHDA and CDR2 is SQIVND in the germline V gene (reference sequence). The CDR3 length is 15 residues.

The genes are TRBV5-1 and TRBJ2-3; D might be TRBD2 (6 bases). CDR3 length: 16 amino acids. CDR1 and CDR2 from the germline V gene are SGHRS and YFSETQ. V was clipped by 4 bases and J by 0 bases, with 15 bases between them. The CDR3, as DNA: TGCGCCAGCAGCCGTGGTAGCGGACCAAGCACAGATACGCAGTATTTT. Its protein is CASSRGSGPSTDTQYF.

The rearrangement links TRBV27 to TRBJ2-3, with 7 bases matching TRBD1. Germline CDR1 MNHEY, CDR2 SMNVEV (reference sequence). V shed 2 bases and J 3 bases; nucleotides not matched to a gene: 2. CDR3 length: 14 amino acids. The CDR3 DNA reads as TGTGCCAGCAGTTTACGGGACAGTACAGATACGCAGTATTTT. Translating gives CASSLRDSTDTQYF.

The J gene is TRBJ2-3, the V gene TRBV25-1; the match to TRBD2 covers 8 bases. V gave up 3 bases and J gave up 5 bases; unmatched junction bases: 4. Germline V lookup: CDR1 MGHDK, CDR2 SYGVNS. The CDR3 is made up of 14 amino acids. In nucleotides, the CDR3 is TGTGCCAGCAGTGAGGAGCGGGGGCTAGATACGCAGTATTTT. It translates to CASSEERGLDTQYF.